This T cell receptor beta chain was captured in a study of cytomegalovirus exposure and HLA in healthy donors. Study-level information: Among about 179 million T cells, an earlier analysis found roughly 100 million unique TCR beta sequences. Out of 300 to 500 genotyped donors, 81% belonged to the Caucasian-associated ancestry cluster.

It was with 60 Vbeta and 13 Jbeta primers that the PCR ran. Sequencing was performed with immunoSEQ multiplex PCR; in TCRdb, only in-frame clones are kept and a portion is missing. Found here are 150,000 to 200,000 clones, approximately 82% of them singletons; the top ten hold around 2.2%. The CDR3 covers 17 residues. Germline CDR1 and CDR2: LNHDA and SQIVND (reference sequence). Healthy bone marrow donors supplied every sample. This clone was recorded only once. What it recognizes is unknown. At one boundary the junction diverges from the germline segment, which might be a read error. Study-wide results and caveats: Later on, analysis showed that most CMV-associated TCR beta chains appeared to be HLA-restricted.

Sequenced input: PBMCs. V is TRBV19 and J is TRBJ2-4; 9 bases line up with TRBD1. This clonotype originated in a woman aged 25 to 39 in good health and CMV-seronegative. In DNA form, the CDR3 reads TGTGCCAGTAGTCCAGGGACAGGGAAGGCGGCCAAAAACAGTCAGTACTTC. Encoded protein: CASSPGTGKAAKNSQYF.